This T cell receptor beta chain was profiled in a study of PD-1 blockade in classical Hodgkin lymphoma. Study context: Patients received nivolumab 3 mg/kg intravenously every 2 weeks. Study-level points and caveats: TCR diversity at baseline was reported to be reduced in newly diagnosed patients relative to healthy donors. CD4+ TCR diversity climbed significantly by C4D1, unlike CD8+ TCR diversity.

The sample's time point: cycle 4 day 1 (C4D1), after more than five weeks of nivolumab. Patients all relapsed after autologous stem cell transplantation, and there was variation in brentuximab vedotin exposure. Patients showed best responses of complete response, partial response or progressive disease. Profiled with immunoSEQ multiplex PCR; TCRdb holds only in-frame clones, not every one. The sample lists tens of thousands of clones, over 65% occurring once. Points on this clone: No antigen is known for it.

Specimen: peripheral blood mononuclear cells (PBMCs), collected before the fourth cycle of nivolumab. The TCR sequence derives from a human donor with classical Hodgkin lymphoma.

The CDR3 here is CSVGGLSNTEAFF. DNA for the CDR3: TGCAGCGTCGGGGGACTGTCGAACACTGAAGCTTTCTTT. The chain is built from TRBV29-1 and TRBJ1-1, with D tentatively TRBD1 (5 bases). CDR3 size: 13 residues. Germline V gives CDR1 SQVTM, CDR2 ANQGSEA. The V gene lost 6 bases and the J gene lost 1 base, with 12 bases spanning the gap. Together with reference TRBV29-1 and TRBJ1-1, the CDR3 gives the full variable domain: SAVISQKPSRDICQRGTSLTIQCQVDSQVTMMFWYRQQPGQSLTLIATANQGSEATYESGFVIDKFPISRPNLTFSTLTVSNMSPEDSSIYLCSVGGLSNTEAFFGQGTRLTVV.